This TCR beta chain was observed in a study of cytomegalovirus exposure and HLA in healthy donors. Primers: 60 Vbeta forward and 13 Jbeta reverse. The repertoire was sequenced with immunoSEQ multiplex PCR; TCRdb's copy has only in-frame clones and lacks some. The sample has approximately 110,000 clones, about 74% seen once; the top ten hold 5.2%. The germline CDR1 and CDR2 sequences are MGHRA and YSYEKL. V gave up 4 bases and J gave up 8 bases, with 22 bases separating them. There are 16 residues in the CDR3. The chain recombines TRBV4-1 with TRBJ2-3, with TRBD1 as a possible D gene (6 bases). This receptor was taken from a female donor in good health and CMV-seropositive. Sequenced input: PBMCs. The CDR3 spells CASSPLTGRTLATQYF. In DNA, the CDR3 is TGCGCCAGCAGCCCCTTGACAGGACGCACCCTAGCTACGCAGTATTTT.